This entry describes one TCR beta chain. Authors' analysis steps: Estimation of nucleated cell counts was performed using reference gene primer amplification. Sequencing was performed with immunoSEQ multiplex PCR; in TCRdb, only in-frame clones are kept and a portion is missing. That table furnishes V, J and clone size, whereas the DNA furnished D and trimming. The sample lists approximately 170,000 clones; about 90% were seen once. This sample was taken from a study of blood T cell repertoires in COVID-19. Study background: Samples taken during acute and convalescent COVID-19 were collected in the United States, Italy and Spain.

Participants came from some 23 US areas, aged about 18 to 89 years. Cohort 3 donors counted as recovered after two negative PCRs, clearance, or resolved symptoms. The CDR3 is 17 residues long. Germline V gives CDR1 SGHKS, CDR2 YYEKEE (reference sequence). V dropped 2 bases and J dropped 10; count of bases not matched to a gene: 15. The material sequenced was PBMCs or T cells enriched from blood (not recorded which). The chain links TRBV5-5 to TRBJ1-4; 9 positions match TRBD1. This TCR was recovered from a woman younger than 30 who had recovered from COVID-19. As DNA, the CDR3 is TGTGCCAGCAGCTTTCCCAGGGACAGGGTTGGATTTAGAAAACTGTTTTTT. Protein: CASSFPRDRVGFRKLFF.